This record concerns one T cell receptor (beta chain) sequence. The sample is drawn from a study of OX40 agonist ivuxolimab in advanced cancers. Across the study: Participants could have had prior anti-PD-1, anti-PD-L1 or anti-CTLA-4 therapy, and roughly 39% had some.

Only in-frame clones appear in the TCRdb table, and some are missing; sequencing was by immunoSEQ multiplex PCR. The repertoire holds 92,000 or so clones, with less than 85% as singletons. Germline V lookup: CDR1 ENHRY, CDR2 SYGVKD. CDR3 size: 16 residues. V was cut by 0 bases and J by 7 bases, with 16 bases left in between. The starting material was CD4+ or CD8+ T cells sorted from blood, obtained in a trial of the OX40 agonist ivuxolimab. The TCR sequence derives from an adult with an advanced solid tumor such as melanoma, head and neck, liver or kidney cancer. The V call is TRBV10-3, the J call TRBJ2-1, with D possibly being TRBD2 (7 bases). CDR3 sequence (DNA): TGTGCCATCAGTGAGTCGGGCTACGGGGGGCTGAATGAGCAGTTCTTC. The encoded protein is CAISESGYGGLNEQFF.